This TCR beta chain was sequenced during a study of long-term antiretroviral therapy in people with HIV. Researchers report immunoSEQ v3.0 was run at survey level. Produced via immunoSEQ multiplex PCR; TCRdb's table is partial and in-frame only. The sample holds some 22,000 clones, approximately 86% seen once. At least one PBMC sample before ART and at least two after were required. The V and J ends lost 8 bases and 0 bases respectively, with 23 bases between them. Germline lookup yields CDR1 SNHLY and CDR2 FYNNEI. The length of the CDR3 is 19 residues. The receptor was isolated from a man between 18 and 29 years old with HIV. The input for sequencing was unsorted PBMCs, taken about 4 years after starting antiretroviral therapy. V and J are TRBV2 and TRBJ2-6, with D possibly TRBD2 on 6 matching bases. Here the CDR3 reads CASGSLDGAGLSGANVLTF. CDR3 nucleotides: TGTGCCAGCGGGTCCCTAGACGGGGCGGGGCTCTCTGGGGCCAACGTCCTGACTTTC.